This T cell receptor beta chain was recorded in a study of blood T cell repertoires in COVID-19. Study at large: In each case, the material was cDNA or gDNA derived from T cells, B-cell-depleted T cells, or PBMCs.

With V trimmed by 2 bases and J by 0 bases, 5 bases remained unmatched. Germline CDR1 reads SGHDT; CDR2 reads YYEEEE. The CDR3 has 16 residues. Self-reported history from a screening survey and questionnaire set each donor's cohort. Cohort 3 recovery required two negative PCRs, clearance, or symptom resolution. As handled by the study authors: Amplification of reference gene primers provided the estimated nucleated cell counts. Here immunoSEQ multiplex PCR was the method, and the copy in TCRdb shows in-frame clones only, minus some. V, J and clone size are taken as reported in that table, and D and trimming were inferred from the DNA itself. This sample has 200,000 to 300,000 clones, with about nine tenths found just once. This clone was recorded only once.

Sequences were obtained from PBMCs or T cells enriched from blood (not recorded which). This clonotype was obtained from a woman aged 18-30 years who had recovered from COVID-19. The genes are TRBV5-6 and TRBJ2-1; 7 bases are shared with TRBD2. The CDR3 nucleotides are TGTGCCAGCAGCTTTAGCAGCGGGGTCTCCTACAATGAGCAGTTCTTC. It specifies CASSFSSGVSYNEQFF. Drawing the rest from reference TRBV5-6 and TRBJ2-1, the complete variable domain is DAGVTQSPTHLIKTRGQQVTLRCSPKSGHDTVSWYQQALGQGPQFIFQYYEEEERQRGNFPDRFSGHQFPNYSSELNVNALLLGDSALYLCASSFSSGVSYNEQFFGPGTRLTVL.